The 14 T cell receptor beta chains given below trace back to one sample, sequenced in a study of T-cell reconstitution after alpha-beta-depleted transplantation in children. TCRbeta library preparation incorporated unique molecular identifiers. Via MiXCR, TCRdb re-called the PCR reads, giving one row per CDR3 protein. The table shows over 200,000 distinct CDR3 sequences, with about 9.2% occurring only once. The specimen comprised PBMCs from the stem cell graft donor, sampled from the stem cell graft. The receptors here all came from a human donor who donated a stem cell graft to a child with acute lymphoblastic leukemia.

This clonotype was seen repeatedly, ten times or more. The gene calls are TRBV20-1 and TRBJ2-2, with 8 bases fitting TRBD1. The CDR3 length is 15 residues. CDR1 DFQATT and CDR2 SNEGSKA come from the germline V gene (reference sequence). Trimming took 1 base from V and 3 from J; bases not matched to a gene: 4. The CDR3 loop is CSARATDRDTGELFF. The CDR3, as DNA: TGCAGTGCTAGAGCTACGGACAGGGACACCGGGGAGCTGTTTTTT.

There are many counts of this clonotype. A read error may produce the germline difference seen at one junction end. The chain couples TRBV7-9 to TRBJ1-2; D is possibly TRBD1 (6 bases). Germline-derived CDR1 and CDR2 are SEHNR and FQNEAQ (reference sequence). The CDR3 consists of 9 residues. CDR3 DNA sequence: TGTGCAAGCAGGGGTGGCTACACCTTC. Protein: CASRGGYTF.

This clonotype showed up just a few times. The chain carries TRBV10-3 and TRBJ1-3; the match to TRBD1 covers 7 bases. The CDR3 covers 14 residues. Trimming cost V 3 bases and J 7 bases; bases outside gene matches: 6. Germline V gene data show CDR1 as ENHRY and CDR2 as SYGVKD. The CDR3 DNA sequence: TGTGCCATCAGTGATCTACAGGGGCGGAACACCATATATTTT. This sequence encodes CAISDLQGRNTIYF.

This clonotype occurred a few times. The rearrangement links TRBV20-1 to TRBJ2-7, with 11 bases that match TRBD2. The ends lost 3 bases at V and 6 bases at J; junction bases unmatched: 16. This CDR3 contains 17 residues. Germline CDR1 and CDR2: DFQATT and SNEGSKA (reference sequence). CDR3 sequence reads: CSASRDKLAGDTGEQYF. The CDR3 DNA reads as TGCAGTGCTAGTCGAGATAAACTAGCGGGGGACACCGGCGAGCAGTACTTC.

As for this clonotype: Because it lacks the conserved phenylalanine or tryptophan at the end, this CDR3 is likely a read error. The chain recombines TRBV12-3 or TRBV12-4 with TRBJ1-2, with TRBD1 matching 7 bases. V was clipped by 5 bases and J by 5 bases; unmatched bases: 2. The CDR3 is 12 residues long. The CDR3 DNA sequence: TGTGCCAGCAGTCCACAGGGGTATGGCTACACCTGC. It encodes CASSPQGYGYTC.

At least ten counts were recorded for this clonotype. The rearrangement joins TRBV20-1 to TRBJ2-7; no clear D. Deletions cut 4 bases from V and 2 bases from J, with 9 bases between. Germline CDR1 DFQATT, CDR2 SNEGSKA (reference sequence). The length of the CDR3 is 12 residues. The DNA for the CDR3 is TGCAGTGCTACCACTTACACCTACGAGCAGTACTTC. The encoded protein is CSATTYTYEQYF.

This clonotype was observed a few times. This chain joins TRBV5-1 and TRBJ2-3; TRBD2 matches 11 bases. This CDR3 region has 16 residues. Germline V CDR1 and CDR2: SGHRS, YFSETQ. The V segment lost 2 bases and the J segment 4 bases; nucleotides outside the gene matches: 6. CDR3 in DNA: TGCGCCAGCAGCTTAGATAGCGGGGGGGCCGCAGATACGCAGTATTTT. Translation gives CASSLDSGGAADTQYF.

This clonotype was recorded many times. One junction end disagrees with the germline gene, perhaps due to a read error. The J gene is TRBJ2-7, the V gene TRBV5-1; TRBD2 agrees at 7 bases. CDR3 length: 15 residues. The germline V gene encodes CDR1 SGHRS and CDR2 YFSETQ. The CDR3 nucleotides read TGTGCCAGCAGTTTAGGAGGCGGGAGCTCCTACGAGCAGTACTTC. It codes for CASSLGGGSSYEQYF.

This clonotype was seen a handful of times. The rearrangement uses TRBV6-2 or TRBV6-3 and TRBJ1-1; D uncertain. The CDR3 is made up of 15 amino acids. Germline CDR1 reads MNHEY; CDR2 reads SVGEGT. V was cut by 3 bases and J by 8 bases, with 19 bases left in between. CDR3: CASSYQSAGKKEAFF. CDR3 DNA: TGTGCCAGCAGTTATCAGTCGGCAGGAAAAAAGGAAGCTTTCTTT.

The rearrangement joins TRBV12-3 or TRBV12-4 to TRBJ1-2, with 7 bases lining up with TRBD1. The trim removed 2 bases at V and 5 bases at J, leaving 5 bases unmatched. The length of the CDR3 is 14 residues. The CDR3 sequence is CASSLLGTDYGYTF. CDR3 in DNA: TGTGCCAGCAGTTTACTTGGGACAGATTATGGCTACACCTTC.

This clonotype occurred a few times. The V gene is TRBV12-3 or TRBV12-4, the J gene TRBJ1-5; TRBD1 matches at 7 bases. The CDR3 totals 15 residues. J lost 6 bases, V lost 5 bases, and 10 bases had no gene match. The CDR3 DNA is TGTGCCAGCAGTCCCCGACAGGGCGTCGGTCAGCCCCAGCATTTT. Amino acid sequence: CASSPRQGVGQPQHF.

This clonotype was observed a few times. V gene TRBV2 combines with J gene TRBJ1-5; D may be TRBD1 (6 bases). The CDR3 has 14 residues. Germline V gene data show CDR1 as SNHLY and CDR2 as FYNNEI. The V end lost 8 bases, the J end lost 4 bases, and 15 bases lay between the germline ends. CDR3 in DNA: TGTGCCAGCCGAACAGGGACCACTAATCAGCCCCAGCATTTT. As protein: CASRTGTTNQPQHF.

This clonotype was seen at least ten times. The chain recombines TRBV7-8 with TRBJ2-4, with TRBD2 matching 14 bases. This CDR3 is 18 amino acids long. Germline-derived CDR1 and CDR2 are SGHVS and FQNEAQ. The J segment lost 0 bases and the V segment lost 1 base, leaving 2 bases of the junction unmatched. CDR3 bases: TGTGCCAGCAGCTTAGGACTAGCGGGGGGGATAGCCAAAAACATTCAGTACTTC. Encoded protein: CASSLGLAGGIAKNIQYF.

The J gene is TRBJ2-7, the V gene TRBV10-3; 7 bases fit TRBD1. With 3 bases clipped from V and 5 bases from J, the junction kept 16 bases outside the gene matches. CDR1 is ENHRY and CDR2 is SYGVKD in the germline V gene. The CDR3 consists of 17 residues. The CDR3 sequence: CAISDPTEGTARDEQYF. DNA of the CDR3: TGTGCCATCAGTGACCCTACTGAAGGGACAGCCCGGGACGAGCAGTACTTC.